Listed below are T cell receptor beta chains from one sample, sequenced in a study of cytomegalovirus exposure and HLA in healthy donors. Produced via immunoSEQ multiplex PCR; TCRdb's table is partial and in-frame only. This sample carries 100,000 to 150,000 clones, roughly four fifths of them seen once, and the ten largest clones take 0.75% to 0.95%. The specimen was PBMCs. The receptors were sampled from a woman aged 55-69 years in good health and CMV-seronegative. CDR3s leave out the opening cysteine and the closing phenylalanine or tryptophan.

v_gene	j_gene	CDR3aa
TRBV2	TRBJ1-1	ASSYRGGTEAF
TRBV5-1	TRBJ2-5	ASSLAGVGETQY
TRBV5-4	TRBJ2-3	ASSLGQFADTQY
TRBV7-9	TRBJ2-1	ASSPQTRQGFYNEQF
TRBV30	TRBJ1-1	GSGIITEAF
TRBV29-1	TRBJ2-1	SAEVNRGDDEQF
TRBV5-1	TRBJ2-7	ASSFDRGREQY
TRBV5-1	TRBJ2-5	ASSLAGTPVVETQY
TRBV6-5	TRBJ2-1	ASRPGREGGDEQF
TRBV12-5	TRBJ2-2	ASGRSNTGELF
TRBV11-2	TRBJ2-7	ASSSYRFDEQY
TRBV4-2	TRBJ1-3	ASSQDFTATYSGNTIY
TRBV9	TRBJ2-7	ASSVGRGSGNYEQY
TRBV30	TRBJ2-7	AWQKLAGAREQY
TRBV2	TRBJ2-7	ASSPNVPSSYEQY
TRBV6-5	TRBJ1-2	ASSYSGAGGGYGYT
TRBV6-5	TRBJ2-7	ASSYSGGQTYEQY
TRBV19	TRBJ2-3	ASTPRQGSTDTQY